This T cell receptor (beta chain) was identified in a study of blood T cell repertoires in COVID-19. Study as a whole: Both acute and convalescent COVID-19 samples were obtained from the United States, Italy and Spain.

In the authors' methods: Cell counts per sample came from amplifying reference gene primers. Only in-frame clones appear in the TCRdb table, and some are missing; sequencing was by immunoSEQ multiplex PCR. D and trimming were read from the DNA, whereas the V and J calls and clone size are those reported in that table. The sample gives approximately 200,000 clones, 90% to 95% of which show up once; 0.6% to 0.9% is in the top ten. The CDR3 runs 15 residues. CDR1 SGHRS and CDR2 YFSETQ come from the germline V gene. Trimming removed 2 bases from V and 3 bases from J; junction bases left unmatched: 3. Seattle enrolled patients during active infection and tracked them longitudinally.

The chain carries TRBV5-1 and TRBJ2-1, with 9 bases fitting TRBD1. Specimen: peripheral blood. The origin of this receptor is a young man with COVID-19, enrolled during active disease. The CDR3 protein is CASSFGTGHYNEQFF. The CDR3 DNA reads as TGCGCCAGCAGCTTCGGGACAGGGCACTACAATGAGCAGTTCTTC.